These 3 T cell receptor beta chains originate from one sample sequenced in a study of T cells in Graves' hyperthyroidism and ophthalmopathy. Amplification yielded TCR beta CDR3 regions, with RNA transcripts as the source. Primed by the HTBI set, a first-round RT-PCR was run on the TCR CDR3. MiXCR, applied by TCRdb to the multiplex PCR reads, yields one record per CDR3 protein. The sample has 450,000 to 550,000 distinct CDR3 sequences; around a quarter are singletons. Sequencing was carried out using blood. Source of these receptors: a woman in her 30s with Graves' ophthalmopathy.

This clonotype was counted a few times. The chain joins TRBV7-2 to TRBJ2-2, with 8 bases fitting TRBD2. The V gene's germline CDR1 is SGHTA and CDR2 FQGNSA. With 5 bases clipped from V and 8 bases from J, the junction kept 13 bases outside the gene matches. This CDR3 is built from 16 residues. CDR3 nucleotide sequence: TGTGCCAGCAGCGTCTCTCCCGGGGGGGCGTCGGGGGAGCTGTTTTTT. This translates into CASSVSPGGASGELFF.

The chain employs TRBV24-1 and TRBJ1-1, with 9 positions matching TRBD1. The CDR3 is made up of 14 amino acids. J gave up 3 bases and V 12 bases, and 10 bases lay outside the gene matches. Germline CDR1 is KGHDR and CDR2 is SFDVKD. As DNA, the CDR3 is TGTGCCGTAGGAACGGGACAGGGTGACACTGAAGCTTTCTTT. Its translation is CAVGTGQGDTEAFF.

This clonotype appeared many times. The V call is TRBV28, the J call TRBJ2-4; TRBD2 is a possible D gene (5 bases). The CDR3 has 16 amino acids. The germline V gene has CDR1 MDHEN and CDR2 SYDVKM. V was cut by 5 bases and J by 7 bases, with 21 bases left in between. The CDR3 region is CASSPPWWVGGNIQYF. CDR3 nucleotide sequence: TGTGCCAGCAGTCCACCTTGGTGGGTCGGAGGCAACATTCAGTACTTC.